This is a list of T cell receptor beta chains from one sample in a study of T cell repertoires in cytomegalovirus infection. TCRdb re-derived calls from the reads in MiXCR, one entry per CDR3 protein. The data show roughly 990,000 distinct CDR3 sequences, more than 25% seen once. Their recognized antigens are unknown. The sample here was cultured CD8+ T cells from PBMCs, taken from culture after CMV antigen stimulation. The receptors originated from a human donor in good health (CMV status not recorded). Some clones in this sample may be carry-over from other donors' samples. Both conserved end residues are part of each CDR3. D genes are given only for firm matches. Some rows have no size entry. The others give once, few or many, or a class for an expanded clone.

TRBV18	TRBJ2-3	-	-	17	TGTGCCAGCTCACCGAGCCGACAGCGAGAACGGGCAGATACGCAGTATTTT	CASSPSRQRERADTQYF
TRBV19	TRBJ2-7	-	-	15	TGTGCCAGTAGTAAAAGTTTTGGGCTATCCTACGAGCAGTACTTC	CASSKSFGLSYEQYF
TRBV6-5	TRBJ1-6	-	-	15	TGTGCCAGCAGTCACTCGGGGCCTCGGAATTCACCCCTCCACTTT	CASSHSGPRNSPLHF
TRBV29-1	TRBJ1-2	TRBD1	-	12	TGCAGCGGTCTGACAGGGGCCTATGGCTACACCTTC	CSGLTGAYGYTF
TRBV7-9	TRBJ2-1	-	few	16	TGTGCCAGCAGCGCCCCGACGCGAGACCCCTACAATGAGCAGTTCTTC	CASSAPTRDPYNEQFF
TRBV7-9	TRBJ1-2	-	few	13	TGTGCCAGCAGCTTAGCGGGGCACAGGGGCTACACCTTC	CASSLAGHRGYTF
TRBV6-5	TRBJ1-2	TRBD1	-	16	TGTGCCAGCAGTTACCGACGGGACGCCCAGGGGGATGGCTACACCTTC	CASSYRRDAQGDGYTF
TRBV24-1	TRBJ2-3	TRBD1	-	16	TGTGCCACCAGTGGGGACCGGGACAGGGGCACAGATACGCAGTATTTT	CATSGDRDRGTDTQYF
TRBV25-1	TRBJ1-4	-	-	16	TGTGCCAGCAGTGAATATATTGGAACAACTAATGAAAAACTGTTTTTT	CASSEYIGTTNEKLFF
TRBV7-2	TRBJ2-1	-	few	18	TGTGCCAGCAGCTTAATTAAGGACGGGTTCCTCTCCTACAATGAGCAGTTCTTC	CASSLIKDGFLSYNEQFF
TRBV7-8	TRBJ2-1	-	few	16	TGTGCCAGCAGCCTTAGGAGGGGGGGACAAGACAATGAGCAGTTCTTC	CASSLRRGGQDNEQFF
TRBV6-2/TRBV6-3	TRBJ2-3	TRBD2	few	16	TGTGCCAGCAGCCACGCCCGGGGAGGGCCCACAGATACGCAGTATTTT	CASSHARGGPTDTQYF
TRBV19	TRBJ2-5	TRBD2	-	13	TGTGCCAGTAACGCGGGGGTGGCTGCGACCCAGTACTTC	CASNAGVAATQYF
TRBV28	TRBJ2-3	-	few	14	TGTGCCAGCACCCCCGGTGTGGGTAGAGATACGCAGTATTTT	CASTPGVGRDTQYF
TRBV7-9	TRBJ1-1	TRBD1	few	15	TGTGCCAGCAGCTTTACAGGGGCGAGAAACACTGAAGCTTTCTTT	CASSFTGARNTEAFF